The T cell receptor beta chain under discussion was sequenced for a study of OX40 agonist ivuxolimab in advanced cancers. Background on the whole study: Ivuxolimab was an agonistic, fully human IgG2 monoclonal antibody directed against OX40 (CD134), a costimulatory receptor. Intravenous ivuxolimab was administered to patients every 2 weeks at six dose levels: 0.01, 0.1, 0.3, 1.5, 3 and 10 mg/kg. Among the roughly 52 dose-escalation patients, around 20 had hepatocellular carcinoma, approximately 15 melanoma, 9 renal cell carcinoma and 9 head and neck cancer. In the dose-escalation cohort, roughly 80% of patients were male, and the mean age was around 60 years, with a range of roughly 23 to 85. Prior anti-PD-1, anti-PD-L1 or anti-CTLA-4 therapy was permitted, and checkpoint inhibitors had been received by about two fifths of dose-escalation patients. Partial responses occurred in three dose-escalation patients: two with cutaneous melanoma and one with hepatocellular carcinoma. The point of sequencing TCRbeta in the periphery was to test whether ivuxolimab changed TCR sequence diversity and drove clonal T-cell expansion. The paper describes the monotherapy dose-escalation part (N ≈ 49 patients) of the phase I trial of ivuxolimab. Paper-wide results and their limitations: Low levels of normalized T-cell clonal expansion were also shown by some nonresponding patients. The antigen specificity of the clonally expanded peripheral T cells was not determined. Partial responders in the 0.1-3.0 mg/kg groups had among the lowest normalized peripheral clonal expansion, especially among CD8+ T cells. After ivuxolimab, CD8+ T cells had more expanded clones than CD4+ T cells on average. At doses of 0.1 to 3.0 mg/kg, clonal expansion of both CD4+ and CD8+ T cells in blood was seen between baseline and week 6.

The trial excluded patients who had a history of autoimmune disease or who were on systemic immunosuppression. Peripheral blood for TCR sequencing was collected from all dose cohorts at baseline, on cycle 4 day 1, and on cycle 7 day 1. Samples came from an open-label, multicenter, first-in-human phase I dose-escalation trial of ivuxolimab. Adults with locally advanced or metastatic melanoma, renal cell carcinoma, hepatocellular carcinoma or head and neck squamous cell carcinoma were enrolled in the trial. Before TCR sequencing, CD4+ and CD8+ T cells were separately sorted from peripheral blood. A note on this clone: This receptor's antigen is unknown. No per-base quality is available; no much larger clone lies one base away.

According to the germline V gene (reference sequence), CDR1 reads MNHNY and CDR2 reads SVGAGI. V was cut back by 8 bases and J by 1 base, leaving a gap of 11 bases between them. Taken from cysteine to phenylalanine, the CDR3 has 13 residues. CDR3 DNA only is kept here, 39 bases in frame from base 1. To sequence the TCRbeta CDR3 region, genomic DNA was isolated from the sorted cells. TCRbeta CDR3 regions were sequenced using the immunoSEQ Assay. TCRdb retrieved this table from immuneACCESS and kept in-frame rearrangements only. Not all clones are present; in checked studies, unresolved V genes account for under half, and no reason is known for the remainder. The sample yields 60,000 or so clones; 85% to 90% were counted once. Jointly, the top ten make up roughly 4.4% of the sample.

This TCR was sampled from an adult with an advanced solid tumor such as melanoma, head and neck, liver or kidney cancer. The sequence joins TRBV6-6 to TRBJ1-1, with no confidently assigned D gene. The sequenced sample was CD4+ or CD8+ T cells sorted from blood, obtained in a trial of the OX40 agonist ivuxolimab. The encoded CDR3 is CASFPAQNTEAFF. The DNA sequence reads TGTGCCAGCTTTCCGGCCCAGAACACTGAAGCTTTCTTT.